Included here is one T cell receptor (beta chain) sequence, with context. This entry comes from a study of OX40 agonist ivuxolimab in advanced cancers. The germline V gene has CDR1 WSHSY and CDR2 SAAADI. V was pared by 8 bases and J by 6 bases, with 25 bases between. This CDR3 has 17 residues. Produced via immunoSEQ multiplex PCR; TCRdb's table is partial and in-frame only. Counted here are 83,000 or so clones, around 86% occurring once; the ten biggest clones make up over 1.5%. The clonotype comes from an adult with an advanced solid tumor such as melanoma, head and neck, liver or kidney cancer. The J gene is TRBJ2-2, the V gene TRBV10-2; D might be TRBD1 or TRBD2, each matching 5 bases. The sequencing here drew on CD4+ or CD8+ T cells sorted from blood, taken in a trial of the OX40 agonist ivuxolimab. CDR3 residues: CASRPLTAARFAGELFF. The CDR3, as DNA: TGCGCCAGCCGACCACTGACAGCGGCTAGGTTCGCCGGGGAGCTGTTTTTT.